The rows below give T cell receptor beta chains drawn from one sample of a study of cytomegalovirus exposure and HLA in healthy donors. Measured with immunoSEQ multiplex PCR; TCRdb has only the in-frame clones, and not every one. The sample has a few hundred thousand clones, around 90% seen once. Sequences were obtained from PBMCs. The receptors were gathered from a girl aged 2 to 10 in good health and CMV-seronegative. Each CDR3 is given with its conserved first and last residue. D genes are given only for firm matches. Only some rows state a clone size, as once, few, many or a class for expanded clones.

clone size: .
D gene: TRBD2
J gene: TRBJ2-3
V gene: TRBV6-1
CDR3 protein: CASSASTSGSSDTQYF
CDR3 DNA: TGTGCCAGCAGTGCTTCCACTAGCGGGAGCTCAGATACGCAGTATTTT

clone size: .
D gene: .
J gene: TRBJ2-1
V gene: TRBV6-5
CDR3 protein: CAAGTSLTYNEQFF
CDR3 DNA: TGTGCCGCGGGGACTTCCCTTACCTACAATGAGCAGTTCTTC

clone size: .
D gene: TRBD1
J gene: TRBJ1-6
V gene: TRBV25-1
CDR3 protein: CASSGRQGRSSPLHF
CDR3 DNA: TGTGCCAGCAGTGGTCGACAGGGAAGAAGTTCACCCCTCCACTTT

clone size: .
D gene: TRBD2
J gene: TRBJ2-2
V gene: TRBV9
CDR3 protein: CASSVATGSGPGELFF
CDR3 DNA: TGTGCCAGCAGCGTAGCTACGGGTAGCGGGCCCGGGGAGCTGTTTTTT

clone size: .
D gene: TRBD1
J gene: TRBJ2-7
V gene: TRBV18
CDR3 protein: CASSPPKQGLSYEQYF
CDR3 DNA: TGTGCCAGCTCACCACCGAAACAGGGGTTATCCTACGAGCAGTACTTC

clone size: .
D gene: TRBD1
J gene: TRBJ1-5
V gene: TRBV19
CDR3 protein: CASSTSDRGGDQPQHF
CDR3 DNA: TGTGCCAGTAGTACAAGCGACAGGGGTGGCGATCAGCCCCAGCATTTT

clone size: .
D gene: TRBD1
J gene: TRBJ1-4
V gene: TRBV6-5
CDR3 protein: CASSSTGGAEKLFF
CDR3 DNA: TGTGCCAGCAGTTCGACAGGGGGAGCTGAAAAACTGTTTTTT

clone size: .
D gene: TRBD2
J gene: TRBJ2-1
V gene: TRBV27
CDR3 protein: CASSLSTSGRATEQFF
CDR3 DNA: TGTGCCAGCAGTTTATCGACTAGCGGGAGGGCCACTGAGCAGTTCTTC

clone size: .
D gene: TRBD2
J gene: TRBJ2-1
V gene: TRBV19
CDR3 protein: CASSIDPPLAGVYDNEQFF
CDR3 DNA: TGTGCCAGTAGTATAGATCCCCCGCTAGCGGGGGTCTACGACAATGAGCAGTTCTTC

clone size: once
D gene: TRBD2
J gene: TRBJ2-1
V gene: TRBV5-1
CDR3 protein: CASSLGGTSGASNEQFF
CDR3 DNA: TGCGCCAGCAGCTTGGGAGGGACTAGCGGGGCGTCGAATGAGCAGTTCTTC

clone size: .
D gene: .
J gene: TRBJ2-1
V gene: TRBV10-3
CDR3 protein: CATSGGNEQFF
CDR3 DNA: TGTGCCACCTCAGGGGGGAATGAGCAGTTCTTC

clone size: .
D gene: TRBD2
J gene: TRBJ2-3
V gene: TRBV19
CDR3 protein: CASSGGHTDTQYF
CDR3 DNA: TGTGCCAGCAGCGGGGGTCACACAGATACGCAGTATTTT

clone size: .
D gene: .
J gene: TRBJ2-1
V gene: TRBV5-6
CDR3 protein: CASSAGLSYNEQFF
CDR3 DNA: TGTGCCAGCAGCGCGGGACTTTCTTACAATGAGCAGTTCTTC